The 14 T cell receptor beta chains below all came from one sample that was sequenced in a study of intratumoral heterogeneity in liver cancer. Sequencing was performed with immunoSEQ multiplex PCR; in TCRdb, only in-frame clones are kept and a portion is missing. The sample has just over 20,000 clones, approximately 70% seen once. The sample was tumor-adjacent normal tissue, taken before any cancer treatment. The receptors stem from a woman aged 65 to 85 with hepatocellular carcinoma.

The gene calls are TRBV4-1 and TRBJ1-4, with unresolved D. The CDR3 runs 15 residues. Germline V gene data show CDR1 as MGHRA and CDR2 as YSYEKL. Trimming shortened V by 9 bases and J by 0 bases, and 14 bases separated the two germline ends. The chain's CDR3 is CASGRSTSTNEKLFF. The CDR3 nucleotides read TGCGCCAGTGGGCGGTCTACATCAACTAATGAAAAACTGTTTTTT.

The J gene is TRBJ2-1, the V gene TRBV3-1 (or the pseudogene TRBV3-2), with D tentatively TRBD2 (6 bases). Deletions cut 2 bases from V and 0 bases from J, with 11 bases between. The length of the CDR3 is 16 residues. Germline CDR1 is LGHDT and CDR2 is YNNKEL (reference sequence). The CDR3 coding sequence is TGTGCCAGCAGCCAACTAGCGCCGAGCTCCTACAATGAGCAGTTCTTC. Protein: CASSQLAPSSYNEQFF.

The chain is built from TRBV3-1 (or the pseudogene TRBV3-2) and TRBJ2-1; D possibly corresponds to TRBD2 (6 bases). Germline V lookup: CDR1 LGHDT, CDR2 YNNKEL (reference sequence). The CDR3 covers 13 residues. The V end lost 0 bases, the J end lost 10 bases, and 10 bases lay between the germline ends. In DNA form, the CDR3 reads TGTGCCAGCAGCCAAGACGGGGCGGGAGAGCAGTTCTTC. Its translation is CASSQDGAGEQFF.

This rearrangement joins TRBV24-1 to TRBJ1-5, with 10 bases lining up with TRBD1. Germline CDR1 and CDR2: KGHDR and SFDVKD. The CDR3 loop spans 16 amino acids. J gave up 3 bases and V 4 bases, and 5 bases lay outside the gene matches. The CDR3 loop is CATSDRDRGLNQPQHF. The CDR3 DNA reads as TGTGCCACCAGTGACAGGGACAGGGGACTCAATCAGCCCCAGCATTTT.

This chain joins TRBV6-5 and TRBJ1-1; D unclear. V was trimmed by 7 bases and J by 6 bases, leaving 9 bases between them. The CDR3 has 11 residues. Germline V lookup: CDR1 MNHEY, CDR2 SVGAGI. In DNA, the CDR3 is TGTGCCAGCACTCAACTGGCTGAAGCTTTCTTT. Protein: CASTQLAEAFF.

The J gene is TRBJ2-1, the V gene TRBV4-1; unclear D gene. CDR1 and CDR2 from the germline V gene are MGHRA and YSYEKL. CDR3 length equals 15 residues. The V gene lost 2 bases and the J gene lost 1 base, with 9 bases spanning the gap. The CDR3 nucleotides are TGCGCCAGCAGCCAATCCCGGCTGTCCTACAATGAGCAGTTCTTC. Translation gives CASSQSRLSYNEQFF.

The V and J genes are TRBV27 and TRBJ2-7; D not certain. V lost 3 bases, J lost 3 bases, and 9 bases lay in between. Germline V lookup: CDR1 MNHEY, CDR2 SMNVEV (reference sequence). This CDR3 contains 13 residues. DNA of the CDR3: TGTGCCAGCAGTTTGTCTACCCTCTACGAGCAGTACTTC. Its translation is CASSLSTLYEQYF.

The chain links TRBV5-1 to TRBJ2-2, with 11 positions matching TRBD2. This CDR3 is 17 amino acids long. The germline V gene has CDR1 SGHRS and CDR2 YFSETQ. The trim removed 3 bases at V and 4 bases at J, leaving 8 bases unmatched. CDR3 loop: CASSSTSGGPGTGELFF. CDR3 bases: TGCGCCAGCAGCTCAACTAGCGGGGGACCGGGCACCGGGGAGCTGTTTTTT.

The chain carries TRBV6-2 or TRBV6-3 and TRBJ2-3, with a tentative D call TRBD2 (6 bases). CDR3 length equals 16 residues. V gave up 5 bases and J gave up 8 bases, with 23 bases separating them. Germline CDR1 MNHEY, CDR2 SVGEGT. The CDR3 coding sequence is TGTGCCAGCAGTCACGATAGCGGTGGCGGACGGGGTACGCAGTATTTT. It translates to CASSHDSGGGRGTQYF.

This clone was detected a few times. This same CDR3 is encoded by further DNA sequences in the sample. This rearrangement joins TRBV5-1 to TRBJ1-3, with D maybe TRBD1 (5 bases). The germline V and J ends were trimmed by 4 bases and 4 bases, with 12 bases remaining between them. CDR1 and CDR2 from the germline V gene are SGHRS and YFSETQ. The length of the CDR3 is 14 residues. In DNA form, the CDR3 reads TGCGCCAGCAGCCTCGACAGTCGGGGAAACACCATATATTTT. This codes for CASSLDSRGNTIYF.

This clone was seen just once. The chain links TRBV10-3 to TRBJ2-1; 7 positions agree with TRBD2. CDR3 size: 15 residues. V gave up 0 bases and J gave up 8 bases; unmatched junction bases: 7. Germline CDR1 ENHRY, CDR2 SYGVKD. CDR3 in DNA: TGTGCCATCAGTGAGTCGGGACTACTGGCGGATGAGCAGTTCTTC. It specifies CAISESGLLADEQFF.

The chain employs TRBV3-1 (or the pseudogene TRBV3-2) and TRBJ1-1; possibly TRBD1 for D (6 bases). The length of the CDR3 is 14 residues. The germline V gene encodes CDR1 LGHDT and CDR2 YNNKEL (reference sequence). V shed 1 base and J shed 1 base, with 7 bases lying between them. The CDR3 DNA reads TGTGCCAGCAGCCAAGTAGGGGGGAACACTGAAGCTTTCTTT. Protein: CASSQVGGNTEAFF.

The rearrangement uses TRBV9 and TRBJ2-5; TRBD1 matches at 7 bases. V shed 3 bases, J shed 2 bases, and the junction held 7 bases outside the gene matches. CDR3 length: 15 residues. Per germline, CDR1 SGDLS and CDR2 YYNGEE. CDR3 amino acids: CASSASGTAQETQYF. CDR3 sequence (DNA): TGTGCCAGCAGCGCCTCCGGGACAGCGCAAGAGACCCAGTACTTC.

V and J are TRBV5-4 and TRBJ2-5, with TRBD1 matching 7 bases. This CDR3 is built from 16 residues. Germline lookup yields CDR1 SGHNT and CDR2 YYREEE (reference sequence). With 3 bases clipped from V and 2 bases from J, the junction kept 10 bases outside the gene matches. The CDR3 loop reads CASSSVNRGRQETQYF. CDR3 bases: TGTGCCAGCAGCTCGGTTAACAGGGGACGTCAAGAGACCCAGTACTTC.